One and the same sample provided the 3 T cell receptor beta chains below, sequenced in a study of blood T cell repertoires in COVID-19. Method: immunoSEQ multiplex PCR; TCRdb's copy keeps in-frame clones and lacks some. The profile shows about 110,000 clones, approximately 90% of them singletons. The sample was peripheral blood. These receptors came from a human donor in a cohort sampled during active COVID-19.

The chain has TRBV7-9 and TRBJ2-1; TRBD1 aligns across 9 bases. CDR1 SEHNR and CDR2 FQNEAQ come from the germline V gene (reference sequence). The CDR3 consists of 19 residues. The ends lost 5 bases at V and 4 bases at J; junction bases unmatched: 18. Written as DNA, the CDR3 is TGTGCCAGCAGCATCAGATCCCGGACAGGGGCGTCAATTTACAATGAGCAGTTCTTC. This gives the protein CASSIRSRTGASIYNEQFF.

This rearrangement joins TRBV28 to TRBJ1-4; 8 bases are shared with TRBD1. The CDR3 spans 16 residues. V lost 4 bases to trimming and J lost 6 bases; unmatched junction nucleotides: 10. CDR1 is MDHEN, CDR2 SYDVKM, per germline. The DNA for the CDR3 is TGTGCCAGCAGTTCATATTTAGACAGGGGTGATGAAAAACTGTTTTTT. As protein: CASSSYLDRGDEKLFF.

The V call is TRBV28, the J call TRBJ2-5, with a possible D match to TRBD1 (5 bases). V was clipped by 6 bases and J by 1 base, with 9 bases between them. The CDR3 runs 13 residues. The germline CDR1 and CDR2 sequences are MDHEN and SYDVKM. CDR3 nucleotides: TGTGCCAGCAGCCCAGACAGCCAAGAGACCCAGTACTTC. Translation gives CASSPDSQETQYF.